This T cell receptor beta chain originates from a study of blood T cell repertoires in COVID-19 (TCRdb year 2020). In the study overall: The collaborator samples originated in the United States, Italy and Spain and spanned the acute and convalescent phases of COVID-19. The prospective study material was composed of cDNA or gDNA derived from T cells, B-cell-depleted T cells, or PBMCs. The dataset comprised deeply sampled blood TCRbeta repertoires from subjects exposed to, actively infected with, or recovered from COVID-19. The repertoires were released in a freely available public database intended as a resource for research on the immune response to SARS-CoV-2. The samples were drawn from two sources: the first 160 participants of the ongoing ImmuneRACE study, and approximately 1,300 subjects contributed by 6 global collaborators. Nearly every sample came with metadata listing a de-identified subject ID, COVID-19 status, age in years and sex. Where available, HLA class I and class II types were obtained from metadata supplied by the sample provider rather than from assay-based typing.

One collaborating source in Seattle enrolled patients during active infection and followed them longitudinally through the course of disease. Collaborating institutions collected whole blood in K2EDTA tubes following their own protocols. For TCRbeta analysis, collaborator samples were shipped as frozen whole blood, as isolated PBMCs, or as DNA extracted from either sample type. The immunoSEQ Assay, a bias-controlled multiplex PCR, was used to amplify TCRbeta CDR3 regions from genomic DNA. The original pipeline was this. Nucleated cell counts per sample were estimated from amplification of reference gene primers within the assay. To quantify the absolute abundance of each unique TCRbeta CDR3 rearrangement, sequence reads were collapsed and filtered. For each sample, productive Simpson clonality was calculated by taking the square root of Simpson's diversity index across productive rearrangements. TCRdb holds this immuneACCESS table with in-frame rearrangements only. Some clones are missing; in checked studies, unresolved V genes explain under half, and the rest has no known cause. V, J and clone size reflect that table, while D and trimming were determined from the DNA. This sample has roughly 250,000 clones in its table, and nearly 95% of those were observed once. The top ten clonotypes cover 0.83% of the sample.

Findings and caveats that apply to the study as a whole: Clinical and demographic metadata were provided uncurated, with the amount varying by source and participant.

Note on this clone: Its antigen is not yet known. No much larger clonotype is one base removed from it; base qualities were not supplied.

The CDR3 starts with the cysteine, ends with the phenylalanine, and has 14 residues. The only DNA kept is the CDR3, 42 bases in frame from the first base. Per the germline V gene (reference sequence), LGHDT is the CDR1 and YNNKEL is the CDR2. V is trimmed back by 6 bases and J by 8 bases, and the junction contains 11 bases that no gene match accounts for. Recombination linked TRBV3-1 (or the pseudogene TRBV3-2) to TRBJ1-2; 8 bases in the middle match TRBD1. The clonotype was recovered from a man in his thirties or forties with COVID-19, enrolled during active disease. The specimen sequenced was peripheral blood. This receptor carries the CDR3 CASSVTGGGLGYTF. The nucleotide sequence is TGTGCCAGCAGTGTTACAGGGGGAGGATTGGGCTACACCTTC.